Listed below are T cell receptor beta chains from one sample, sequenced in a study of blood T cell repertoires in COVID-19. The protocol was immunoSEQ multiplex PCR, while the TCRdb copy is restricted to in-frame clones and leaves out a portion. Of about 380,000 clones listed, around nine tenths are singletons. Sequenced: PBMCs or T cells enriched from blood (not recorded which). Receptors were obtained from a woman in her late teens or twenties who had recovered from COVID-19. Each CDR3 is given with its conserved first and last residue. The D gene is left open where the match is weak. Part of the rows lack a size; the others show once, few, many or a class for expanded clones.

d_call: TRBD1
cdr3_length: 14
j_call: TRBJ1-1
clone_size: -
v_call: TRBV27
cdr3_nt: TGTGCCAGCAGTTTCCAGGGGGCGAGTACTGAAGCTTTCTTT
cdr3_aa: CASSFQGASTEAFF

d_call: -
cdr3_length: 14
j_call: TRBJ1-5
clone_size: -
v_call: TRBV7-8
cdr3_nt: TGTGCCAGCAGCTTAGCAGGGGGCAATCAGCCCCAGCATTTT
cdr3_aa: CASSLAGGNQPQHF

d_call: TRBD1
cdr3_length: 14
j_call: TRBJ2-5
clone_size: -
v_call: TRBV10-3
cdr3_nt: TGTGCCATCAGTGAGCCGGGGACAGTAGAGACCCAGTACTTC
cdr3_aa: CAISEPGTVETQYF

d_call: TRBD2
cdr3_length: 15
j_call: TRBJ2-7
clone_size: -
v_call: TRBV9
cdr3_nt: TGTGCCAGCAGTCGTAGCGGGGGACTGCGGTACGAGCAGTACTTC
cdr3_aa: CASSRSGGLRYEQYF

d_call: TRBD1
cdr3_length: 15
j_call: TRBJ2-5
clone_size: -
v_call: TRBV5-1
cdr3_nt: TGCGCCAGCAGCCCGGGCCTTACAGGGGGGGAGACCCAGTACTTC
cdr3_aa: CASSPGLTGGETQYF

d_call: -
cdr3_length: 14
j_call: TRBJ1-1
clone_size: -
v_call: TRBV2
cdr3_nt: TGTGCCAGCAGGGAGCCGGACATAGGATCTGAAGCTTTCTTT
cdr3_aa: CASREPDIGSEAFF

d_call: -
cdr3_length: 13
j_call: TRBJ2-3
clone_size: -
v_call: TRBV12-3/TRBV12-4
cdr3_nt: TGTGCCAGCAGCCCGGGACATGGGGATACGCAGTATTTT
cdr3_aa: CASSPGHGDTQYF

d_call: TRBD1
cdr3_length: 14
j_call: TRBJ1-2
clone_size: few
v_call: TRBV19
cdr3_nt: TGTGCCAGTAGGAGGGACAGGACTAACTATGGCTACACCTTC
cdr3_aa: CASRRDRTNYGYTF

d_call: -
cdr3_length: 12
j_call: TRBJ1-5
clone_size: -
v_call: TRBV12-3/TRBV12-4
cdr3_nt: TGTGCCAGCAGCAACTCCAATCAGCCCCAGCATTTT
cdr3_aa: CASSNSNQPQHF

d_call: -
cdr3_length: 15
j_call: TRBJ1-6
clone_size: few
v_call: TRBV11-2
cdr3_nt: TGTGCCAGCAGCTTAGGGAGCTCCTATAATTCACCCCTCCACTTT
cdr3_aa: CASSLGSSYNSPLHF

d_call: -
cdr3_length: 15
j_call: TRBJ2-1
clone_size: -
v_call: TRBV5-1
cdr3_nt: TGCGCCAGCAGCTTGGAGGGACAAGCCTACAATGAGCAGTTCTTC
cdr3_aa: CASSLEGQAYNEQFF